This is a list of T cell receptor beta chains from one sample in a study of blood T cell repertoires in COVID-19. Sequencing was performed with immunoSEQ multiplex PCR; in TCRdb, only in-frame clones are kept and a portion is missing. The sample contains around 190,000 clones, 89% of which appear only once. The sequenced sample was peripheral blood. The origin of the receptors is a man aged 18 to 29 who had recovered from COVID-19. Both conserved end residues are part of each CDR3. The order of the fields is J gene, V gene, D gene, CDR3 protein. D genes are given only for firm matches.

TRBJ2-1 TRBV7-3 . CASSLGGGMVEQFF
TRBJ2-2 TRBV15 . CATHELNTGELFF
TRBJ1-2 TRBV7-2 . CASSVTANYGYTF
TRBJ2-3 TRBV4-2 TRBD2 CASSQALNWVERGGSDTQYF
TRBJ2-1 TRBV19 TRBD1 CASSILAGGSGEQFF
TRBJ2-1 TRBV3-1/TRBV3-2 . CASSQDRHREFHDEQFF
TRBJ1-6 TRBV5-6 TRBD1 CASSPRGALVSPLHF
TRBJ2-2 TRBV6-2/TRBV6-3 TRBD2 CASSYAGIAGTGELFF
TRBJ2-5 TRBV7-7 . CASSTPGEETQYF
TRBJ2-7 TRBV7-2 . CASSFGTSSYEQYF
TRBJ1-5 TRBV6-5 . CASSYSMGASQPQHF
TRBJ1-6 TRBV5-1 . CASSLGGTIQNSPLHF
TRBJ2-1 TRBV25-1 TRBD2 CASSLGGTSGSNEQFF
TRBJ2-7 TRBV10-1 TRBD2 CASIRSNNERERREQYF
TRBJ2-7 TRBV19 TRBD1 CASSAGQGRGEQYF
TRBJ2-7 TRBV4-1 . CASSHESGSVYEQYF
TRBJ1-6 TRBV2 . CASSGQPRSPLHF
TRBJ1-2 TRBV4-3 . CASSQGTAGNDGYTF
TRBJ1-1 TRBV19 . CASSMGSADGGVNTEAFF
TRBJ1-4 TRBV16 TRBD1 CASSQGTGLELFF
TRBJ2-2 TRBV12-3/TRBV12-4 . CASSYSYTGELFF
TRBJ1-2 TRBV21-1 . CASSGGDRGDYGYTF
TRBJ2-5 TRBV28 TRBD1 CASSSGTGGWETQYF
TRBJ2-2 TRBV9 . CASSPRRRATTGELFF
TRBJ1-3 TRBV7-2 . CASSLAGSKNTIYF
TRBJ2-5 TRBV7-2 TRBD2 CASGLAGLQETQYF
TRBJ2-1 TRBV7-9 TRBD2 CASSPGTRKNNEQFF
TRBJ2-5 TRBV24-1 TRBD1 CATSAGQASQETQYF
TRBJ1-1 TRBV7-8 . CASSFSTEAFF
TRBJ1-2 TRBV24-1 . CATSVANYGYTF
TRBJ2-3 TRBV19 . CASSIGPDSGTDTQYF